This paragraph reports one TCR beta chain. The antigen remains unidentified. A much larger clone differs by one base, so this may be a read error. Samples came from axillary lymph nodes draining the breast cancer. Germline V CDR1 and CDR2: KGHSH, LQKENI. V was shortened by 3 bases and J by 2 bases, with 5 bases between the two germline ends. This CDR3 has 12 amino acids. The record originates from a study of breast tumors, draining lymph nodes, adjacent tissues. General study points: Luminal-like breast cancer showed significantly greater tumor-nontumor repertoire similarity than basal-like breast cancer did. Tumor T cell lymph node origin was a supported hypothesis, not proven. Compared with lymph nodes, tumors were less diverse; compared with nontumor tissue, more. The data were judged consistent with most tumor T cells coming from lymph node and expanding in tumor.

MiXCR, applied by TCRdb to the multiplex PCR reads, yields one record per CDR3 protein. The table includes over 200,000 distinct CDR3 sequences, under 40% detected once. The material sequenced was axillary lymph node tissue. This sequence joins TRBV18 and TRBJ2-7; no definite D call. This TCR was recovered from a female donor with breast cancer. Some clones in this sample may be carry-over from other donors' samples. CDR3 nucleotides: TGTGCCAGCTCACCCCCTCCCTACGAGCAGTACTTC. As protein: CASSPPPYEQYF.